The rows below give T cell receptor beta chains drawn from one sample of a study of blood T cell repertoires in COVID-19. Assay: immunoSEQ multiplex PCR; the TCRdb copy retains only in-frame clones and omits some. Here the sample spans more than 400,000 clones, about nine tenths being singletons. The specimen was PBMCs or T cells enriched from blood (not recorded which). The receptors were sampled from a woman in her late teens or twenties who had recovered from COVID-19. CDR3s include the opening cysteine and the closing phenylalanine or tryptophan. Fields, in order: CDR3 protein, CDR3 DNA, D gene, V gene, clone size, J gene, CDR3 length. The D gene is left open where the match is weak. Not all rows give a size; the values are once, few, many and, for expanded clones, a class.

CAWSPDRGDSPLHF TGTGCCTGGAGCCCAGACAGGGGAGATTCACCCCTCCACTTT TRBD1 TRBV30 NA TRBJ1-6 14
CAISGNSGGGINEQFF TGTGCCATCAGTGGAAATAGCGGGGGAGGGATCAATGAGCAGTTCTTC TRBD2 TRBV10-3 NA TRBJ2-1 16
CASSFLAANTDTQYF TGCGCCAGCAGCTTCCTAGCGGCTAACACAGATACGCAGTATTTT TRBD2 TRBV5-1 NA TRBJ2-3 15
CASSAASGNTGELFF TGTGCCAGCAGCGCGGCTAGCGGGAACACCGGGGAGCTGTTTTTT TRBD2 TRBV9 once TRBJ2-2 15
CASSLGVAKNIQYF TGTGCCAGCAGCTTAGGAGTAGCCAAAAACATTCAGTACTTC NA TRBV7-9 few TRBJ2-4 14
CASSPRSGRGSPLHF TGTGCCAGCTCACCACGGAGTGGGAGAGGTTCACCCCTCCACTTT NA TRBV18 NA TRBJ1-6 15
CATSTGPSEQYF TGTGCCACCTCGACAGGGCCTAGCGAGCAGTACTTC TRBD1 TRBV2 NA TRBJ2-7 12
CASSSHGTSKSPQETQYF TGTGCCAGCAGCTCTCACGGGACTAGTAAAAGTCCCCAAGAGACCCAGTACTTC TRBD2 TRBV3-1/TRBV3-2 NA TRBJ2-5 18
CASSVVEGNYGYTF TGTGCCAGCAGCGTAGTAGAGGGTAACTATGGCTACACCTTC NA TRBV9 NA TRBJ1-2 14
CASSVGDRGFYEQYF TGTGCCAGCAGCGTGGGGGACAGGGGGTTTTACGAGCAGTACTTC TRBD1 TRBV9 NA TRBJ2-7 15
CASSPPGQNTEAFF TGTGCCAGCAGCCCTCCAGGACAGAACACTGAAGCTTTCTTT NA TRBV5-4 NA TRBJ1-1 14
CAWHPRGKRANYGYTF TGTGCCTGGCACCCCAGGGGTAAGCGTGCTAACTATGGCTACACCTTC NA TRBV30 NA TRBJ1-2 16
CASSLPGTGVTDTQYF TGTGCCAGTAGTCTGCCTGGGACAGGGGTAACAGATACGCAGTATTTT TRBD1 TRBV19 NA TRBJ2-3 16
CASSQLTSTGKNEKLFF TGTGCCAGCAGTCAATTAACATCGACAGGGAAGAATGAAAAACTGTTTTTT TRBD1 TRBV3-1/TRBV3-2 NA TRBJ1-4 17
CASLRGTNEKLFF TGTGCCAGCCTCAGGGGGACTAATGAAAAACTGTTTTTT TRBD1 TRBV28 NA TRBJ1-4 13
CASNPTATNEKLFF TGTGCCAGTAATCCGACAGCTACTAATGAAAAACTGTTTTTT NA TRBV19 few TRBJ1-4 14
CASSQSRIAGLYEQYF TGCGCCAGCAGTCAATCGAGGATAGCGGGGCTCTACGAGCAGTACTTC TRBD2 TRBV23-1 NA TRBJ2-7 16
CASSFAGAGRSYGYTF TGTGCCAGCAGTTTCGCAGGGGCCGGCCGAAGCTATGGCTACACCTTC NA TRBV28 few TRBJ1-2 16
CASSRRSSEETQYF TGTGCCAGTAGTAGGAGGTCCTCGGAGGAGACCCAGTACTTC NA TRBV19 NA TRBJ2-5 14
CASSSTMDSLGNTIYF TGTGCCAGCTCATCTACCATGGACAGCCTCGGAAACACCATATATTTT NA TRBV18 once TRBJ1-3 16